This T cell receptor (beta chain) was sequenced during a study of T cell responses to AZD1222 COVID-19 vaccine. V lost 5 bases to trimming and J lost 1 base, with 8 bases between them. This CDR3 contains 13 residues. From germline, CDR1 is SGHTA and CDR2 FQGTGA. Repertoires were generated with immunoSEQ multiplex PCR, while TCRdb's copy carries only in-frame clones and drops some. The sample carries around 160,000 clones, 82% recorded once. The starting material was peripheral blood, obtained on day 0 of MenACWY control vaccination. The receptor was isolated from an adult in good health. This chain connects TRBV7-3 to TRBJ1-1; unclear D gene. DNA for the CDR3: TGTGCCAGCAGCCAAACACGGAACACTGAAGCTTTCTTT. Its protein product is CASSQTRNTEAFF.